Given below is one T cell receptor (beta chain) in context. Its antigen remains unknown. PCR primers comprised 60 Vbeta and 13 Jbeta primers. TCRdb's copy holds only in-frame clones and misses some; the assay was immunoSEQ multiplex PCR. The data show over 100,000 clones, approximately 81% seen once. The data were taken from a study of cytomegalovirus exposure and HLA in healthy donors. From germline, CDR1 is MNHEY and CDR2 SVGAGI. The CDR3 is 14 amino acids. V lost 0 bases and J lost 7, with 12 bases in between. Overall study findings and caveats: Sequencing depth across donors, presence/absence analyses assumed, was roughly uniform. The authors reported that TCR beta sequences could predict HLA-A and HLA-B alleles. These predictions were accurate for most subjects in the first cohort. Among the CMV-associated chains, a few were confirmed in vitro as specific for CMV antigens.

This rearrangement joins TRBV6-5 to TRBJ2-5; the D gene is possibly TRBD2 (6 bases). This receptor was taken from a woman aged 25 to 45 in good health and CMV-seronegative. Sequenced input: PBMCs. In DNA, the CDR3 is TGTGCCAGCAGTTACTCGCCAGGAGCGGGGACCCAGTACTTC. It yields the protein CASSYSPGAGTQYF.